Presented here are 32 T cell receptor beta chains from one specimen sequenced in a study of blood T cell repertoires in COVID-19. Here immunoSEQ multiplex PCR was the method, and the copy in TCRdb shows in-frame clones only, minus some. The sample has around 110,000 clones, about 80% seen once; the top ten hold 15% to 20%. The sequenced sample consisted of peripheral blood. These receptors all stem from a man aged 55 to 69 with active or convalescent COVID-19.

This clone occurred once. CDR3 DNA: TGTGCCAGCAGCTTAGGCGCTAGCGGGAATGAGCAGTTCTTC. The encoded protein is CASSLGASGNEQFF. The chain carries TRBV11-3 and TRBJ2-1; 8 nucleotides match TRBD2. The CDR3 runs 14 residues. Per germline, CDR1 SGHNT and CDR2 YENEEA. J gave up 7 bases and V 1 base, and 3 bases lay outside the gene matches.

The J gene is TRBJ1-1, the V gene TRBV28; tentatively, D is TRBD1 (6 bases). The CDR3 totals 15 residues. The germline V gene encodes CDR1 MDHEN and CDR2 SYDVKM. Trimming took off 5 bases at V and 3 bases at J, with 16 bases between the two ends. The CDR3 nucleotides are TGTGCCAGCAGTCCCGCCGGGACATACTACACTGAAGCTTTCTTT. Translating gives CASSPAGTYYTEAFF. Complete variable domain (other parts from reference TRBV28 and TRBJ1-1): DVKVTQSSRYLVKRTGEKVFLECVQDMDHENMFWYRQDPGLGLRLIYFSYDVKMKEKGDIPEGYSVSREKKERFSLILESASTNQTSMYLCASSPAGTYYTEAFFGQGTRLTVV.

The V and J genes are TRBV3-1 (or the pseudogene TRBV3-2) and TRBJ2-1; D may be TRBD2 (6 bases). V was pared by 4 bases and J by 6 bases, with 13 bases between. From germline, CDR1 is LGHDT and CDR2 YNNKEL (reference sequence). This CDR3 is 14 amino acids long. CDR3 in DNA: TGTGCCAGCAGCCCCCGGGACTCTAGCAATGAGCAGTTCTTC. Residues: CASSPRDSSNEQFF.

J is TRBJ2-5 and V is TRBV6-2 or TRBV6-3; the match to TRBD2 covers 10 bases. The V segment lost 6 bases and the J segment 2 bases; nucleotides outside the gene matches: 6. Germline assignment: CDR1 MNHEY and CDR2 SVGEGT. This CDR3 comprises 15 residues. CDR3: CASSKGTSVQETQYF. CDR3 in DNA: TGTGCCAGCAGCAAAGGGACTAGCGTACAAGAGACCCAGTACTTC.

This clone was seen once. The chain joins TRBV6-5 to TRBJ2-5; the D gene is possibly TRBD2 (6 bases). Germline lookup yields CDR1 MNHEY and CDR2 SVGAGI. Trimming stripped 8 bases from V and 7 bases from J, with 17 bases between. This CDR3 spans 13 amino acids. CDR3 DNA sequence: TGTGCCAGCGGAGACAGCCCCGGGGGGACCCAGTACTTC. This translates into CASGDSPGGTQYF.

This clone has only a few counts. This rearrangement joins TRBV19 to TRBJ2-7; 10 bases are a match to TRBD2. From germline, CDR1 is LNHDA and CDR2 SQIVND (reference sequence). The junction had 8 bases not matched to a gene; V was cut back by 3 bases and J by 3 bases. The length of the CDR3 is 16 residues. In DNA form, the CDR3 reads TGTGCCAGTAGTATCAAGCTAGCGGGAGTCGTCTACGAGCAGTACTTC. Translating gives CASSIKLAGVVYEQYF. Full variable domain (remainder filled in from reference TRBV19 and TRBJ2-7): DGGITQSPKYLFRKEGQNVTLSCEQNLNHDAMYWYRQDPGQGLRLIYYSQIVNDFQKGDIAEGYSVSREKKESFPLTVTSAQKNPTAFYLCASSIKLAGVVYEQYFGPGTRLTVT.

The chain couples TRBV9 to TRBJ2-1, with 12 nucleotides matching TRBD2. The J segment lost 9 bases and the V segment lost 4 bases, leaving 8 bases of the junction unmatched. The length of the CDR3 is 15 residues. CDR1 SGDLS and CDR2 YYNGEE come from the germline V gene. The CDR3 DNA is TGTGCCAGCAGCCCCCTAGCGGGAGGGCCAGGTGAGCAGTTCTTC. It is translated as CASSPLAGGPGEQFF.

The rearrangement uses TRBV5-1 and TRBJ2-3, with D possibly matching TRBD2 (5 bases). V was trimmed by 5 bases and J by 6 bases, leaving 13 bases between them. The CDR3 is 13 residues long. Per the germline V gene, CDR1 is SGHRS and CDR2 is YFSETQ. Here the CDR3 DNA reads TGCGCCAGCAGGGTACCGGGAACTGATACGCAGTATTTT. It codes for CASRVPGTDTQYF.

The rearrangement links TRBV19 to TRBJ1-1, with D unresolved. Germline-derived CDR1 and CDR2 are LNHDA and SQIVND (reference sequence). Trimming stripped 7 bases from V and 11 bases from J, with 17 bases between. The CDR3 sequence is 12 residues long. DNA for the CDR3: TGTGCCAGTAAATACCTTGGAGGGATCGCTTTCTTT. Its translation: CASKYLGGIAFF.

The chain has TRBV28 and TRBJ2-4, with D possibly matching TRBD1 (6 bases). From germline, CDR1 is MDHEN and CDR2 SYDVKM. The CDR3 is 12 amino acids. Deletions cut 5 bases from V and 5 bases from J, with 7 bases between. Written as DNA, the CDR3 is TGTGCCAGCAGTCGGACAGAAAACATTCAGTACTTC. It codes for CASSRTENIQYF.

The chain employs TRBV6-6 and TRBJ1-5, with TRBD1 matching 9 bases. The ends lost 0 bases at V and 11 bases at J; junction bases unmatched: 2. CDR1 and CDR2 from the germline V gene are MNHNY and SVGAGI (reference sequence). This CDR3 has 13 residues. Written as DNA, the CDR3 is TGTGCCAGCAGTTACTCCCGGGACAGGGCCCAGCATTTT. Protein sequence: CASSYSRDRAQHF.

The CDR3 sequence is CATSERNRDGQPQHF. The CDR3 nucleotides read TGTGCCACCAGTGAACGAAACAGGGACGGTCAGCCCCAGCATTTT. V usage is TRBV24-1 and J usage is TRBJ1-5, with D possibly TRBD1 on 6 matching bases. V was clipped by 4 bases and J by 6 bases, with 15 bases between them. The CDR3 loop spans 15 amino acids. Germline CDR1 KGHDR, CDR2 SFDVKD.

The table lists this clone with a few counts. CDR3 sequence reads: CASSIQGYGYEQYF. CDR3 nucleotides: TGTGCCAGCAGCATACAGGGATATGGATACGAGCAGTACTTC. The rearrangement links TRBV21-1 to TRBJ2-7; the table's TRBD1 call for D was not verified on the DNA. TRBV21-1 is a known pseudogene. The CDR3 spans 14 residues.

V and J are TRBV2 and TRBJ1-1, with 8 nucleotides matching TRBD1. Per the germline V gene, CDR1 is SNHLY and CDR2 is FYNNEI. The CDR3 length is 15 residues. The V segment lost 8 bases and the J segment 5 bases; nucleotides outside the gene matches: 13. CDR3 bases: TGTGCCAGCTTTACAGGGGGTGACGTCTTAACTGAAGCTTTCTTT. This encodes CASFTGGDVLTEAFF.

The gene calls are TRBV30 and TRBJ2-7; D gene ambiguous. Germline-derived CDR1 and CDR2 are GTSNPN and SVGIG (reference sequence). The germline V and J ends were trimmed by 2 bases and 0 bases, with 11 bases remaining between them. This CDR3 is 14 amino acids long. CDR3 loop: CAWSNPASSYEQYF. Here the CDR3 DNA reads TGTGCCTGGAGTAACCCCGCCAGCTCCTACGAGCAGTACTTC.

V gene TRBV5-4 combines with J gene TRBJ1-2; no reliable D call. Germline V CDR1 and CDR2: SGHNT, YYREEE (reference sequence). This CDR3 spans 14 amino acids. V gave up 4 bases and J gave up 6 bases, with 16 bases separating them. In nucleotides, the CDR3 is TGTGCCAGCAGCCGAGGGAGAGTTGGGGATGGCTACACCTTC. Translation gives CASSRGRVGDGYTF. Complete variable domain (other parts from reference TRBV5-4 and TRBJ1-2): ETGVTQSPTHLIKTRGQQVTLRCSSQSGHNTVSWYQQALGQGPQFIFQYYREEENGRGNFPPRFSGLQFPNYSSELNVNALELDDSALYLCASSRGRVGDGYTFGSGTRLTVV.

This clone was found a few times. This CDR3 is CASSIVSGQGYNEQFF. The CDR3 bases are TGTGCCAGTAGTATAGTGTCCGGACAGGGCTACAATGAGCAGTTCTTC. The V and J genes are TRBV19 and TRBJ2-1, with 8 bases matching TRBD1. In germline, CDR1 is LNHDA, CDR2 SQIVND (reference sequence). The CDR3 has 16 amino acids. V trimming: 1 base; J trimming: 3 bases; junction bases outside the gene matches: 5.

The rearrangement uses TRBV18 and TRBJ1-3; 7 bases match TRBD1. CDR1 is KGHSH, CDR2 LQKENI, per germline. The CDR3 loop spans 16 amino acids. The J segment lost 0 bases and the V segment lost 3 bases, leaving 5 bases of the junction unmatched. The CDR3 DNA reads TGTGCCAGCTCACCGACAGGGCTTCCCTCTGGAAACACCATATATTTT. Translating gives CASSPTGLPSGNTIYF.

This chain links TRBV3-1 (or the pseudogene TRBV3-2) with TRBJ2-1, with D perhaps TRBD2 (5 bases). The CDR3 loop spans 12 amino acids. Germline V gene sequence: CDR1 LGHDT, CDR2 YNNKEL (reference sequence). Trimming removed 2 bases at V and 13 bases at J, with 12 bases between. DNA of the CDR3: TGTGCCAGCAGCCAAAGGCTAGCCTATCAGTTCTTC. It is translated as CASSQRLAYQFF.

A single count supports this clone. The rearrangement joins TRBV27 to TRBJ2-2; D perhaps matches TRBD2 (5 bases). The germline gives CDR1 MNHEY, CDR2 SMNVEV (reference sequence). The CDR3 has 15 residues. Trimming left V 0 bases short and J 7 bases short, with 12 bases between. The CDR3 DNA follows: TGTGCCAGCAGTTTATCGCCTAGCTGGAACGGGGAGCTGTTTTTT. Amino acid sequence: CASSLSPSWNGELFF.

J is TRBJ1-4 and V is TRBV5-5, with D unresolved. Trimming pared 4 bases from V and 4 bases from J, leaving 14 bases between. CDR3 length: 15 residues. Germline assignment: CDR1 SGHKS and CDR2 YYEKEE (reference sequence). CDR3 sequence: CASSDPSGYNEKLFF. The CDR3 nucleotides read TGTGCCAGCAGCGATCCCTCGGGATATAATGAAAAACTGTTTTTT.

J is TRBJ1-1 and V is TRBV12-3 or TRBV12-4; D gene ambiguous. The CDR3 has 12 residues. Trimming shortened V by 5 bases and J by 1 base, and 5 bases separated the two germline ends. The CDR3 region is CASSRQNTEAFF. The CDR3 nucleotides read TGTGCCAGCAGTCGACAGAACACTGAAGCTTTCTTT.

In the case of this clone: Within the sample, other DNA sequences also encode this same CDR3. The genes are TRBV18 and TRBJ2-5; D perhaps matches TRBD2 (5 bases). V gave up 3 bases and J gave up 4 bases, with 9 bases separating them. The CDR3 has 13 residues. Per the germline V gene, CDR1 is KGHSH and CDR2 is LQKENI. The CDR3 is CASSPGAGETQYF. The CDR3 DNA reads as TGTGCCAGCTCACCGGGAGCAGGAGAGACCCAGTACTTC.

This chain uses TRBV5-6 with TRBJ2-1; 11 bases line up with TRBD2. CDR3 length: 17 amino acids. V lost 4 bases to trimming and J lost 6 bases; unmatched junction nucleotides: 12. Germline V gives CDR1 SGHDT, CDR2 YYEEEE. In DNA, the CDR3 is TGTGCCAGCAGCCCCCCGTTGGGGACTAGCGGTTTCAATGAGCAGTTCTTC. Protein sequence: CASSPPLGTSGFNEQFF.

The chain combines TRBV24-1 with TRBJ1-2; tentative D call: TRBD1 (6 bases). Germline CDR1 KGHDR, CDR2 SFDVKD. The CDR3 consists of 15 residues. The germline V and J ends were trimmed by 4 bases and 6 bases, with 17 bases remaining between them. The CDR3 is CATSEMTGPLDGYTF. The CDR3 nucleotides read TGTGCCACCAGTGAAATGACAGGTCCCCTGGATGGCTACACCTTC.

The gene calls are TRBV28 and TRBJ2-7; possible D gene TRBD1, 5 bases. This CDR3 has 12 residues. The V and J ends lost 2 bases and 5 bases respectively, with 7 bases between them. Germline V gene data show CDR1 as MDHEN and CDR2 as SYDVKM. The CDR3 DNA sequence: TGTGCCAGCAGTTTAAAAGGGGACGAGCAGTACTTC. Protein product: CASSLKGDEQYF.

This clone was found a few times. This sequence joins TRBV29-1 and TRBJ2-7; D may be TRBD1 (6 bases). Germline loops: CDR1 SQVTM, CDR2 ANQGSEA. This CDR3 is 13 amino acids long. Trimming shortened V by 3 bases and J by 1 base, and 10 bases separated the two germline ends. This CDR3 reads CSVEDSHSYEQYF. The DNA for the CDR3 is TGCAGCGTTGAGGACAGCCATTCCTACGAGCAGTACTTC.

This clone has a single count. The chain has TRBV25-1 and TRBJ2-1; D is uncertain. From germline, CDR1 is MGHDK and CDR2 SYGVNS. V lost 3 bases and J lost 4, with 10 bases in between. The CDR3 consists of 14 residues. The CDR3 spells CASSDQEPYNEQFF. CDR3 DNA sequence: TGTGCCAGCAGTGACCAAGAGCCATACAATGAGCAGTTCTTC.

This clone was observed a handful of times. The chain couples TRBV5-1 to TRBJ2-3; D is unclear. The CDR3 is 13 residues long. Trimming shortened V by 1 base and J by 0 bases, and 3 bases separated the two germline ends. Germline CDR1 and CDR2: SGHRS and YFSETQ. The CDR3 coding sequence is TGCGCCAGCAGCTTGACTAGCACAGATACGCAGTATTTT. This sequence encodes CASSLTSTDTQYF.

This clone was detected once. The CDR3 DNA follows: TGTGCCAGCAGCTTAACGGTAGTGACCGAGGGCCCAGAGACCCAGTACTTC. The encoded protein is CASSLTVVTEGPETQYF. The chain is built from TRBV7-3 and TRBJ2-5; TRBD2 might be the D (5 bases). This CDR3 has 17 amino acids. V dropped 0 bases and J dropped 4 bases, with 18 bases sitting between them. The germline CDR1 and CDR2 sequences are SGHTA and FQGTGA.

Only one count was recorded for this clone. The gene calls are TRBV7-2 and TRBJ1-5; the D gene is possibly TRBD1 (5 bases). Germline V gene lookup returns CDR1 SGHTA and CDR2 FQGNSA. The CDR3 covers 18 residues. The V gene lost 5 bases and the J gene lost 1 base, with 21 bases spanning the gap. CDR3 nucleotide sequence: TGTGCCAGCAGCCCAATGGCAAGAACAGGCATGAGCAATCAGCCCCAGCATTTT. Its translation is CASSPMARTGMSNQPQHF. Looking up the rest from reference TRBV7-2 and TRBJ1-5 gives the full variable domain: GAGVSQSPSNKVTEKGKDVELRCDPISGHTALYWYRQSLGQGLEFLIYFQGNSAPDKSGLPSDRFSAERTGGSVSTLTIQRTQQEDSAVYLCASSPMARTGMSNQPQHFGDGTRLSIL.

The V and J genes are TRBV11-3 and TRBJ2-2, with D uncertain. This CDR3 is built from 13 residues. The V end lost 4 bases, the J end lost 6 bases, and 9 bases lay between the germline ends. Germline V CDR1 and CDR2: SGHNT, YENEEA. The CDR3 nucleotides are TGTGCCAGCAGCTCTCGGGTTTCCGGGGAGCTGTTTTTT. This codes for CASSSRVSGELFF.